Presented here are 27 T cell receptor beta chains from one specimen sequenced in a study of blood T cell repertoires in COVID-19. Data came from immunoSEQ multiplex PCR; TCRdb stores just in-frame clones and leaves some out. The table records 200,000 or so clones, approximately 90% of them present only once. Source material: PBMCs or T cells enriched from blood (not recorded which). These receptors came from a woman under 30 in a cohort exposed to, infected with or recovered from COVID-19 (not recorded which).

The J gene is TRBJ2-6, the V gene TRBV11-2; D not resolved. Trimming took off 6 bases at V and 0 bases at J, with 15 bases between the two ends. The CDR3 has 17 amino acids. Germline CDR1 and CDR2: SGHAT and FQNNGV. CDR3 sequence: CASRTYASSSGANVLTF. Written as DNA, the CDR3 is TGTGCCAGCAGGACTTATGCCTCGAGCTCTGGGGCCAACGTCCTGACTTTC.

CDR3 sequence: CASKTQGQGTEAFF. In DNA form, the CDR3 reads TGTGCCAGCAAGACCCAGGGACAGGGGACTGAAGCTTTCTTT. The gene calls are TRBV6-5 and TRBJ1-1; 10 nucleotides match TRBD1. The ends lost 7 bases at V and 5 bases at J; junction bases unmatched: 7. This CDR3 contains 14 residues. The germline V gene encodes CDR1 MNHEY and CDR2 SVGAGI.

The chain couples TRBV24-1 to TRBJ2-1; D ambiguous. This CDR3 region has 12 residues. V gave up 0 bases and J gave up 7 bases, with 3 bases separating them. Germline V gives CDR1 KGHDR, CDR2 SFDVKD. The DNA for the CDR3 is TGTGCCACCAGTGATTTGCGGAATGAGCAGTTCTTC. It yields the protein CATSDLRNEQFF.

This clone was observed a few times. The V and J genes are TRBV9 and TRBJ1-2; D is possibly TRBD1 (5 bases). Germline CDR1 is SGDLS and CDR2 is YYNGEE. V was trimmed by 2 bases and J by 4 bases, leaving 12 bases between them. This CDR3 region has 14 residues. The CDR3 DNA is TGTGCCAGCAGCGTGGGGTCGGACATCTATGGCTACACCTTC. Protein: CASSVGSDIYGYTF.

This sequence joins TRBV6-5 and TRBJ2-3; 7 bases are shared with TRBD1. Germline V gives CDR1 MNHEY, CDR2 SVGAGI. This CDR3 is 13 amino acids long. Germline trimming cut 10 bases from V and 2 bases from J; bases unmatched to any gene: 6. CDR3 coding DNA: TGTGCCACCACGACAGGGCTCACAGATACGCAGTATTTT. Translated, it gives CATTTGLTDTQYF.

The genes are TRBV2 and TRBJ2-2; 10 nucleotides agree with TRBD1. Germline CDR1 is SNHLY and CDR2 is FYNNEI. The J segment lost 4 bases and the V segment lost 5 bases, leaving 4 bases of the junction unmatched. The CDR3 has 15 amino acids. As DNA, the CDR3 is TGTGCCAGCAGTTTCCGGGACAGGGGCACCGGGGAGCTGTTTTTT. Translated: CASSFRDRGTGELFF. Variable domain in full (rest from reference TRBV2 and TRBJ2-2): EPEVTQTPSHQVTQMGQEVILRCVPISNHLYFYWYRQILGQKVEFLVSFYNNEISEKSEIFDDQFSVERPDGSNFTLKIRSTKLEDSAMYFCASSFRDRGTGELFFGEGSRLTVL.

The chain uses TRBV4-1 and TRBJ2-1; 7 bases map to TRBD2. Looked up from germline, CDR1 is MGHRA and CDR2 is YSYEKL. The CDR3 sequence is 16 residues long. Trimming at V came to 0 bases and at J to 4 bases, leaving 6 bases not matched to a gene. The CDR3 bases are TGCGCCAGCAGCCAAGACCCGGGACTAACATACAATGAGCAGTTCTTC. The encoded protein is CASSQDPGLTYNEQFF.

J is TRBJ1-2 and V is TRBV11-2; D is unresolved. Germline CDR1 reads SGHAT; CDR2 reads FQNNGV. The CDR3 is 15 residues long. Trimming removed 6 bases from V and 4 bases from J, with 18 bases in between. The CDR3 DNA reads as TGTGCCAGCAGACCCGACTCCGTCGGTCGCTATGGCTACACCTTC. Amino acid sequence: CASRPDSVGRYGYTF.

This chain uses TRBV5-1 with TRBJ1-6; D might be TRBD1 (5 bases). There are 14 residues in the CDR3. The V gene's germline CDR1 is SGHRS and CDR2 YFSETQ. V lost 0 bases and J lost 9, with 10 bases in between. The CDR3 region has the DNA TGCGCCAGCAGCTTGGCACAGGCGAGTTCACCCCTCCACTTT. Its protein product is CASSLAQASSPLHF.

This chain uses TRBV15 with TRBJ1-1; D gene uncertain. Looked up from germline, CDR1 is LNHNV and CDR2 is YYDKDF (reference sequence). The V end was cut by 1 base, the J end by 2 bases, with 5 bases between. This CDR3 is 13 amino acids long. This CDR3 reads CATSRGGNTEAFF. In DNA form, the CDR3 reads TGTGCCACCAGCAGAGGAGGAAACACTGAAGCTTTCTTT.

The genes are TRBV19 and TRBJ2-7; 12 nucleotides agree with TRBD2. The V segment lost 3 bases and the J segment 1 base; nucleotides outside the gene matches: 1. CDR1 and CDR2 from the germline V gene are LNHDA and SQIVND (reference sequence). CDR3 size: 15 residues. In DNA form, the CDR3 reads TGTGCCAGTAGTATCGGACTAGCGGGATCCTACGAGCAGTACTTC. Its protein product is CASSIGLAGSYEQYF.

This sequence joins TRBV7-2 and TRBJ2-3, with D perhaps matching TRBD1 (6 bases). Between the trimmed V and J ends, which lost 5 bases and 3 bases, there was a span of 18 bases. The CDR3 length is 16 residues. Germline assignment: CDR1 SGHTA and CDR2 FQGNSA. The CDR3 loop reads CASSPDRLGGTDTQYF. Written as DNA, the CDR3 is TGTGCCAGCAGCCCCGACAGGCTTGGGGGTACAGATACGCAGTATTTT.

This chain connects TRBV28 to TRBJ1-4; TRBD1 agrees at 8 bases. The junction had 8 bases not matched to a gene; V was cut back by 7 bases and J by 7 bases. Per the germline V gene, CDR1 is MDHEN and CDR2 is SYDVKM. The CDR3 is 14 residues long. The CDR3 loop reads CASTQGAVPEKLFF. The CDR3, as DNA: TGTGCCAGCACTCAGGGGGCGGTCCCTGAAAAACTGTTTTTT. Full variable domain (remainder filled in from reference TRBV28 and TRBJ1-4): DVKVTQSSRYLVKRTGEKVFLECVQDMDHENMFWYRQDPGLGLRLIYFSYDVKMKEKGDIPEGYSVSREKKERFSLILESASTNQTSMYLCASTQGAVPEKLFFGSGTQLSVL.

CDR3 DNA sequence: TGTGCCAGCAGTCGGGCGGGGTCTAGCACAGATACGCAGTATTTT. Its protein is CASSRAGSSTDTQYF. The J gene is TRBJ2-3, the V gene TRBV2, with a tentative D call TRBD2 (6 bases). V lost 5 bases and J 0 bases, leaving 12 bases between the germline ends. Germline values: CDR1 SNHLY, CDR2 FYNNEI. The CDR3 length is 15 residues.

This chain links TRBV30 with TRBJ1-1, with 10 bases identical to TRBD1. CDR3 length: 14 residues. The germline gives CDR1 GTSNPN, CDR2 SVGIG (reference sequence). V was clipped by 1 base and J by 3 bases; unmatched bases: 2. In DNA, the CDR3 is TGTGCCTGGAGTGGACAGGGGGCGGACACTGAAGCTTTCTTT. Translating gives CAWSGQGADTEAFF.

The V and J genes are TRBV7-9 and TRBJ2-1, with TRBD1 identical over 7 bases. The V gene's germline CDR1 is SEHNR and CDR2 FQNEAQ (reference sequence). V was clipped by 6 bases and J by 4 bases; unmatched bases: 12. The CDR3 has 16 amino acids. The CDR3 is CASRTTPGQIYNEQFF. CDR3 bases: TGTGCCAGCAGAACAACACCGGGACAGATTTACAATGAGCAGTTCTTC. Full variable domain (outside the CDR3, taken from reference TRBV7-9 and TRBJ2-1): DTGVSQNPRHKITKRGQNVTFRCDPISEHNRLYWYRQTLGQGPEFLTYFQNEAQLEKSRLLSDRFSAERPKGSFSTLEIQRTEQGDSAMYLCASRTTPGQIYNEQFFGPGTRLTVL.

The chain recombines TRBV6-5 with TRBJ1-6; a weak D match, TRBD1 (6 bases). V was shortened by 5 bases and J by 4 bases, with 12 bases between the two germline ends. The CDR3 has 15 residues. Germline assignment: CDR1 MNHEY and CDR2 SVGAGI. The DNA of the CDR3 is TGTGCCAGCAGTACCCGGACAGAGTATAATTCACCCCTCCACTTT. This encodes CASSTRTEYNSPLHF.

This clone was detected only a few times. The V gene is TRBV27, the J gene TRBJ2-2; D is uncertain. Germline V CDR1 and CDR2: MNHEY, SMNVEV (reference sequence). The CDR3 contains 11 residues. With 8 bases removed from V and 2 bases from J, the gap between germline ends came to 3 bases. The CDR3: CASYNTGELFF. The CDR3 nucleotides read TGTGCCAGCTATAACACCGGGGAGCTGTTTTTT.

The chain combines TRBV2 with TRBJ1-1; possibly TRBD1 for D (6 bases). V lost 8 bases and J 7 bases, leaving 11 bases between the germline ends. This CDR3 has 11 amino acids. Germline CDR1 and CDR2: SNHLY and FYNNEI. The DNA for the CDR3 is TGTGCCAGCGGGGTGGACAGTGAAGCTTTCTTT. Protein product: CASGVDSEAFF.

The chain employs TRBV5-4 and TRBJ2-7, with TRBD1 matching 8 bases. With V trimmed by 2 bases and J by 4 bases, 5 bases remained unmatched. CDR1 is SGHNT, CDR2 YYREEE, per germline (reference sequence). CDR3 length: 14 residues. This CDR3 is CASSFGTGGYEQYF. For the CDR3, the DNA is TGTGCCAGCAGCTTCGGGACAGGAGGTTACGAGCAGTACTTC.

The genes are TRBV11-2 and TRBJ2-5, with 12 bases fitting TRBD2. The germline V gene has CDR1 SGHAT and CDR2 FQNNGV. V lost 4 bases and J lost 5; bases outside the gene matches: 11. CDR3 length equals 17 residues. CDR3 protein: CASSSFRLAGARETQYF. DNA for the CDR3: TGTGCCAGCAGCTCGTTCCGACTAGCGGGAGCGAGGGAGACCCAGTACTTC.

The CDR3 spells CASSPSPRGRSYNEQFF. The CDR3 coding sequence is TGCGCCAGCAGCCCCTCACCCAGGGGGCGTTCCTACAATGAGCAGTTCTTC. This chain links TRBV4-1 with TRBJ2-1; 8 nucleotides align to TRBD1. Germline CDR1 MGHRA, CDR2 YSYEKL. This CDR3 is built from 17 residues. J lost 1 base, V lost 4 bases, and 9 bases had no gene match.

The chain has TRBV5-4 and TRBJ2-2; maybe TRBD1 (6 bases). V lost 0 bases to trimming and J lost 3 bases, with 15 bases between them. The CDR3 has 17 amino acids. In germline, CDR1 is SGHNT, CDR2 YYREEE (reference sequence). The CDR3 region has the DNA TGTGCCAGCAGCTTGGCCACAGGGAGAACGGACACCGGGGAGCTGTTTTTT. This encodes CASSLATGRTDTGELFF.

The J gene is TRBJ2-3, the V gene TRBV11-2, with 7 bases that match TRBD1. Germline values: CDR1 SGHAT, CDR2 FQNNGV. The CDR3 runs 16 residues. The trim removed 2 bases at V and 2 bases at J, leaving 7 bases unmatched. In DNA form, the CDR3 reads TGTGCCAGCAGCTTAAGCCGACAGGGAGCCACAGATACGCAGTATTTT. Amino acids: CASSLSRQGATDTQYF.

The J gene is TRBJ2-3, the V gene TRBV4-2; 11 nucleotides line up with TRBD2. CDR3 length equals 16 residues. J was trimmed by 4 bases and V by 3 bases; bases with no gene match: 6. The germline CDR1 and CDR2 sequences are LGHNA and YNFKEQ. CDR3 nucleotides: TGTGCCAGCAGCCAGAGACTAGCGGGAACTTCAGATACGCAGTATTTT. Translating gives CASSQRLAGTSDTQYF.

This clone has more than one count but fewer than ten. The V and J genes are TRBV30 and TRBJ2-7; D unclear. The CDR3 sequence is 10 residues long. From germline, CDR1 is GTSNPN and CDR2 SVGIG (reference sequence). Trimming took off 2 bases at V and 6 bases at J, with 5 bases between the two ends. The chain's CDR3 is CAWSKLEQYF. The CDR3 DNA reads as TGTGCCTGGAGTAAGCTCGAGCAGTACTTC.

The CDR3 region is CASNLDSYGYTF. The CDR3 coding sequence is TGTGCCAGTAATCTAGACAGCTATGGCTACACCTTC. This sequence joins TRBV19 and TRBJ1-2; possibly TRBD1 for D (5 bases). Germline loops: CDR1 LNHDA, CDR2 SQIVND (reference sequence). There are 12 residues in the CDR3. The V end was cut by 7 bases, the J end by 4 bases, with 10 bases between. The complete variable domain, with remaining parts taken from reference TRBV19 and TRBJ1-2, reads DGGITQSPKYLFRKEGQNVTLSCEQNLNHDAMYWYRQDPGQGLRLIYYSQIVNDFQKGDIAEGYSVSREKKESFPLTVTSAQKNPTAFYLCASNLDSYGYTFGSGTRLTVV.